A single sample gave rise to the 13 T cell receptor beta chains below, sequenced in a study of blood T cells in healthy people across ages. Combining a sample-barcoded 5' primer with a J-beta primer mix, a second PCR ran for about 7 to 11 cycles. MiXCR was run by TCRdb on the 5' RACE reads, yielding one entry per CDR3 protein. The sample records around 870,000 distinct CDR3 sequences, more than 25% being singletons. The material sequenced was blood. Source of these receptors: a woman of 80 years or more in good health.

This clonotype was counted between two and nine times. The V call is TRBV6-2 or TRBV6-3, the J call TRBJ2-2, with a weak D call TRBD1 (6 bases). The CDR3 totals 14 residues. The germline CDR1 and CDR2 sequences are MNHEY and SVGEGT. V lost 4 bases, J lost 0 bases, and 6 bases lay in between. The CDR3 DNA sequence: TGTGCCAGCAGTTGGACAGCGAACACCGGGGAGCTGTTTTTT. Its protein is CASSWTANTGELFF.

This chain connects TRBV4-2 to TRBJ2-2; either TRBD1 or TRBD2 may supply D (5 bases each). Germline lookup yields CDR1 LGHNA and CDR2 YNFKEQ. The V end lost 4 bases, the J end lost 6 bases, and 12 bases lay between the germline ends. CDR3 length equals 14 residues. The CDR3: CASSRSGTSGELFF. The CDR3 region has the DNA TGTGCCAGCAGCCGCTCCGGGACCTCCGGGGAGCTGTTTTTT.

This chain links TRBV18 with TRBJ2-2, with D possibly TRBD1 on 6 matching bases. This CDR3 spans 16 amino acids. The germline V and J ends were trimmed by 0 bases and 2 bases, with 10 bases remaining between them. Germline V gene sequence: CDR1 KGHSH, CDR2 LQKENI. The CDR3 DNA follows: TGTGCCAGCTCACCACCTGGGACACCCAACACCGGGGAGCTGTTTTTT. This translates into CASSPPGTPNTGELFF.

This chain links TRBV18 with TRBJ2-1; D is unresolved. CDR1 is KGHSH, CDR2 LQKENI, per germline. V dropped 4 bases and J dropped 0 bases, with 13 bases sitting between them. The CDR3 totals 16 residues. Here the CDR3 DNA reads TGTGCCAGCTCACTTTCTTTTCCGAGCTCCTACAATGAGCAGTTCTTC. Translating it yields CASSLSFPSSYNEQFF.

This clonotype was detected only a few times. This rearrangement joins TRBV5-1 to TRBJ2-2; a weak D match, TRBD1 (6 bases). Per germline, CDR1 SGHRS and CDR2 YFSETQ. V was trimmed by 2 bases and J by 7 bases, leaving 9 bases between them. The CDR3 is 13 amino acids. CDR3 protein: CASSLTGIGELFF. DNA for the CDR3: TGCGCCAGCAGCTTAACAGGGATCGGGGAGCTGTTTTTT.

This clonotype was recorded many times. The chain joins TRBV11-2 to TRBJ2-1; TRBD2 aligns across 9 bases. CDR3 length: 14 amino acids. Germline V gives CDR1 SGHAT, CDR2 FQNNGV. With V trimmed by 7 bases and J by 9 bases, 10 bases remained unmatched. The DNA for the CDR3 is TGTGCCAGCATCCTAGCGGGGACGGGCGGTGAGCAGTTCTTC. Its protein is CASILAGTGGEQFF.

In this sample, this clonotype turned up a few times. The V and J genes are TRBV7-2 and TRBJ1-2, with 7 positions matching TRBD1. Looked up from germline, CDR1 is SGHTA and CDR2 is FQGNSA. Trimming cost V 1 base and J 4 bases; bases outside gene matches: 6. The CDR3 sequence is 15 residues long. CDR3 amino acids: CASSLGPGGSYGYTF. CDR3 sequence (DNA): TGTGCCAGCAGCTTAGGCCCAGGGGGGAGCTATGGCTACACCTTC.

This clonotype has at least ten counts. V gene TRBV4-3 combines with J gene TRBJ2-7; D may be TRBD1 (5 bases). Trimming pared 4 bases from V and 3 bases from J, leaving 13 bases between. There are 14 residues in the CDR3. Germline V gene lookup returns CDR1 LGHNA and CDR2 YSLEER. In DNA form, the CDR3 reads TGCGCCAGCAGCCCGACATACCAGGGCTACGAGCAGTACTTC. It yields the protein CASSPTYQGYEQYF.

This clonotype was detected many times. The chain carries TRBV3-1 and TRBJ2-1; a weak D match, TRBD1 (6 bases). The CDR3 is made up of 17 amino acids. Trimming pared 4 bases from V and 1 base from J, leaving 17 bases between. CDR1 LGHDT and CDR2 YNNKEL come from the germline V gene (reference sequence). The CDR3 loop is CASSPLWGQPSYNEQFF. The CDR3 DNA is TGTGCCAGCAGCCCCCTTTGGGGACAACCTTCCTACAATGAGCAGTTCTTC.

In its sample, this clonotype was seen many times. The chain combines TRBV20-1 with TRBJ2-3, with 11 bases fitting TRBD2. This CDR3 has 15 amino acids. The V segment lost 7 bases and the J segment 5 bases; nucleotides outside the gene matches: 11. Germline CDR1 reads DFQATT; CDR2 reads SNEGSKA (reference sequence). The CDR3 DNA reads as TGCAGTGTCCTCCCGGCTAGCGGGGGGTTAGATACGCAGTATTTT. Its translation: CSVLPASGGLDTQYF.

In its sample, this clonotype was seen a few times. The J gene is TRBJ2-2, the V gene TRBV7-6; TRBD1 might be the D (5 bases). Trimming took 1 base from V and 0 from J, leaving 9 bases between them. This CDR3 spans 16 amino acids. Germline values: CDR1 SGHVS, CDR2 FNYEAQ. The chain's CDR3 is CASSLEGRANTGELFF. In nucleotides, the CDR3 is TGTGCCAGCAGCTTAGAGGGCAGGGCGAACACCGGGGAGCTGTTTTTT.

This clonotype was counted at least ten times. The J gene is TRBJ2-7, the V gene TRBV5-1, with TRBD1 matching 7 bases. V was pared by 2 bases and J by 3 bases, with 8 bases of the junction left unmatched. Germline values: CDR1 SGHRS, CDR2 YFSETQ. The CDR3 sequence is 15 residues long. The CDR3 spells CASSFDRVISYEQYF. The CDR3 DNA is TGCGCCAGCAGCTTTGACAGGGTGATAAGCTACGAGCAGTACTTC.

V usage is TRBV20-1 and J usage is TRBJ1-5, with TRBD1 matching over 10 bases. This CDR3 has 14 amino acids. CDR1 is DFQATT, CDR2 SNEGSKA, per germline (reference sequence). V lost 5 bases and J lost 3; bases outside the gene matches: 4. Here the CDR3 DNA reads TGCAGTGCTCGGGACAGGGGATACAATCAGCCCCAGCATTTT. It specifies CSARDRGYNQPQHF.